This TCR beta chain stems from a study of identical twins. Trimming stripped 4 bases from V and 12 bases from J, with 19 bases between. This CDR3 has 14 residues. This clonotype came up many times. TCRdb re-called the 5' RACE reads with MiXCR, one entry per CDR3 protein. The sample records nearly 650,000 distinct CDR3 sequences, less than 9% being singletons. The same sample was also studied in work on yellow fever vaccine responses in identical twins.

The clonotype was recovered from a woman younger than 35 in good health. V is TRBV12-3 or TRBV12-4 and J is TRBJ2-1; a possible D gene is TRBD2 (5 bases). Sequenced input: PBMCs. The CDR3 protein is CASSSLGLRGGQFF. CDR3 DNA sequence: TGTGCCAGCAGTTCCCTCGGACTGCGAGGTGGGCAGTTCTTC.